Listed below are T cell receptor beta chains from one sample, sequenced in a study of T cells in localized non-small cell lung cancer. TCRdb's table, derived via immunoSEQ multiplex PCR, lists solely in-frame clones and lacks some. The repertoire holds around 1,800 clones, about a fifth seen once, with over 12% in the top ten. The sequencing used lung tumor tissue, collected before any cancer treatment. These receptors all come from a male donor aged 60 or over with stage I lung adenocarcinoma. Each CDR3 is given with its conserved first and last residue. D genes are given only for firm matches. Rows may omit the clone size; those that give it use once, few, many or a size class.

NA | TRBJ2-3 | TRBV6-1 | NA | CASSEAGRTDTQYF | TGTGCCAGCAGTGAAGCGGGTAGAACAGATACGCAGTATTTT
TRBD1 | TRBJ2-7 | TRBV18 | NA | CASSGQGVYEQYF | TGTGCCAGCTCGGGACAGGGTGTATACGAGCAGTACTTC
NA | TRBJ1-1 | TRBV18 | NA | CASSPQETMNTEAFF | TGTGCCAGCTCACCACAGGAAACCATGAACACTGAAGCTTTCTTT
NA | TRBJ2-1 | TRBV11-3 | few | CASSPKRAADYNEQFF | TGTGCCAGCAGCCCGAAAAGGGCAGCGGACTACAATGAGCAGTTCTTC
TRBD1 | TRBJ1-1 | TRBV19 | NA | CASSVGQGLPEAFF | TGTGCCAGTAGTGTTGGACAGGGCTTACCTGAAGCTTTCTTT
NA | TRBJ1-5 | TRBV19 | NA | CASSDSGRSNQPQHF | TGTGCCAGTAGCGACTCCGGACGGAGCAATCAGCCCCAGCATTTT
TRBD1 | TRBJ1-4 | TRBV11-3 | medium-sized | CASSPRDSRNEKLFF | TGTGCCAGCAGCCCGCGGGACAGTCGTAATGAAAAACTGTTTTTT
TRBD1 | TRBJ2-6 | TRBV11-3 | few | CASSSSQGASNVLTF | TGTGCCAGCAGCTCGTCACAGGGGGCTTCCAACGTCCTGACTTTC
TRBD2 | TRBJ2-5 | TRBV15 | NA | CATSRGGGRETQYF | TGTGCCACCAGCAGAGGGGGGGGAAGGGAGACCCAGTACTTC
NA | TRBJ1-2 | TRBV11-3 | NA | CASSLDGGGYGYTF | TGTGCCAGCAGCTTAGACGGGGGAGGGTATGGCTACACCTTC
NA | TRBJ2-7 | TRBV29-1 | NA | CSVGAGYTYEQYF | TGCAGCGTTGGGGCAGGGTATACCTACGAGCAGTACTTC
TRBD1 | TRBJ1-5 | TRBV28 | NA | CASSDRGASNQPQHF | TGTGCCAGCAGTGACAGGGGAGCCAGCAATCAGCCCCAGCATTTT
NA | TRBJ2-3 | TRBV23-1 | few | CASSQEGAEGSTQYF | TGCGCCAGCAGCCAAGAAGGAGCGGAGGGCAGTACGCAGTATTTT
NA | TRBJ2-7 | TRBV6-8 | NA | CASSATLSRGLSYEQYF | TGTGCCAGCAGTGCAACATTGTCAAGGGGTTTGTCCTACGAGCAGTACTTC
NA | TRBJ1-6 | TRBV18 | NA | CASSPTDRDPLHF | TGTGCCAGCTCACCAACGGATAGGGACCCGCTCCACTTT
NA | TRBJ2-1 | TRBV7-2 | few | CASSWDVRNEQFF | TGTGCCAGCAGCTGGGACGTACGGAATGAGCAGTTCTTC
TRBD2 | TRBJ2-7 | TRBV7-6 | few | CASSLSGGAYEQYF | TGTGCCAGCAGCTTAAGCGGGGGGGCCTACGAGCAGTACTTC
TRBD1 | TRBJ2-2 | TRBV18 | NA | CASSPPWTGDTGELFF | TGTGCCAGCTCACCACCTTGGACAGGTGACACCGGGGAGCTGTTTTTT
NA | TRBJ1-5 | TRBV6-8 | NA | CASSPGPSTYQPQHF | TGTGCCAGCAGTCCCGGGCCATCGACTTATCAGCCCCAGCATTTT
TRBD1 | TRBJ2-3 | TRBV6-8 | NA | CASRRQGFTDTQYF | TGTGCCAGCAGGCGACAGGGTTTCACAGATACGCAGTATTTT
NA | TRBJ1-3 | TRBV5-1 | NA | CASSPDSSSGNTIYF | TGCGCCAGCAGCCCTGACAGTTCCTCTGGAAACACCATATATTTT
NA | TRBJ1-1 | TRBV11-3 | medium-sized | CASSPRSLKDTEAFF | TGTGCCAGCAGCCCTCGGTCCCTTAAGGACACTGAAGCTTTCTTT
NA | TRBJ2-3 | TRBV14 | NA | CASSQGRPDTQYF | TGTGCCAGCAGCCAAGGTCGGCCAGATACGCAGTATTTT
TRBD1 | TRBJ1-2 | TRBV11-3 | few | CASRPSGGGNGYTF | TGTGCCAGCAGACCCTCCGGAGGGGGCAACGGCTACACCTTC
NA | TRBJ2-7 | TRBV25-1 | NA | CASSTQGSDYEQYF | TGTGCCAGCAGTACACAGGGAAGCGACTACGAGCAGTACTTC
TRBD1 | TRBJ2-7 | TRBV11-3 | NA | CASSLGQGASYEQYF | TGTGCCAGCAGCCTGGGACAGGGGGCCTCCTACGAGCAGTACTTC
NA | TRBJ2-7 | TRBV14 | NA | CASSQSRYEQYF | TGTGCCAGCAGCCAATCGCGCTACGAGCAGTACTTC
NA | TRBJ1-1 | TRBV9 | few | CASSERGDWNTEAFF | TGTGCCAGCAGCGAGAGAGGTGATTGGAACACTGAAGCTTTCTTT
NA | TRBJ2-7 | TRBV30 | NA | CAWSGGYEQYF | TGTGCCTGGAGCGGCGGTTACGAGCAGTACTTC
NA | TRBJ1-2 | TRBV11-3 | medium-sized | CASSPINSNYGYTF | TGTGCCAGCAGTCCAATTAATTCTAACTATGGCTACACCTTC
TRBD2 | TRBJ2-3 | TRBV7-6 | few | CASSLGLLATDTQYF | TGTGCCAGCAGCTTAGGGTTACTAGCGACAGATACGCAGTATTTT
TRBD1 | TRBJ2-5 | TRBV28 | NA | CASIPGQGASQETQYF | TGTGCCAGCATCCCCGGACAGGGGGCAAGTCAAGAGACCCAGTACTTC
NA | TRBJ2-7 | TRBV18 | few | CASSPASHEQYF | TGTGCCAGCTCCCCCGCAAGCCACGAGCAGTACTTC
NA | TRBJ1-6 | TRBV7-2 | NA | CASSLVGGANSPLHF | TGTGCCAGCAGCTTAGTCGGTGGGGCTAATTCACCCCTCCACTTT
NA | TRBJ2-5 | TRBV18 | few | CASSFGQTQETQYF | TGTGCCAGCTCATTCGGACAGACCCAAGAGACCCAGTACTTC
NA | TRBJ1-1 | TRBV18 | NA | CASSRGEPGTEAFF | TGTGCCAGCTCACGGGGAGAACCGGGGACTGAAGCTTTCTTT
TRBD1 | TRBJ2-3 | TRBV9 | few | CASSAPGQAAFTDTQYF | TGTGCCAGCAGCGCCCCGGGACAGGCGGCCTTCACAGATACGCAGTATTTT
NA | TRBJ1-1 | TRBV5-1 | NA | CASTSGPKNTEAFF | TGCGCCAGCACCTCGGGACCGAAGAACACTGAAGCTTTCTTT
TRBD1 | TRBJ1-2 | TRBV29-1 | NA | CSATPGQGYGYTF | TGCAGCGCCACGCCGGGACAGGGCTATGGCTACACCTTC
NA | TRBJ2-7 | TRBV30 | NA | CAWSKGAGRALSPYEQYF | TGTGCCTGGAGTAAGGGGGCAGGGAGGGCCCTCAGTCCCTACGAGCAGTACTTC
NA | TRBJ1-2 | TRBV28 | NA | CASSYDANYGYTF | TGTGCCAGCAGTTACGACGCTAACTATGGCTACACCTTC
TRBD1 | TRBJ1-6 | TRBV19 | NA | CATSDRAYNSPLHF | TGTGCCACCTCGGACAGGGCCTATAATTCACCCCTCCACTTT
NA | TRBJ1-4 | TRBV19 | few | CASSAQTRLKLFF | TGTGCCAGTAGTGCCCAAACAAGACTCAAACTGTTTTTT
NA | TRBJ1-1 | TRBV19 | few | CASSKEGGNTEAFF | TGTGCCAGTAGTAAGGAGGGGGGGAACACTGAAGCTTTCTTT
NA | TRBJ1-6 | TRBV28 | few | CASRDRLNSPLHF | TGTGCCAGCAGAGACAGGCTAAATTCACCCCTCCACTTT
TRBD1 | TRBJ1-5 | TRBV28 | NA | CASLRQGGEGNQPQHF | TGTGCCAGCCTCCGACAGGGGGGGGAGGGCAATCAGCCCCAGCATTTT
NA | TRBJ2-2 | TRBV7-5 | few | CASSLGNDPNTGELFF | TGTGCCAGCAGCTTGGGGAACGATCCGAACACCGGGGAGCTGTTTTTT
TRBD1 | TRBJ2-7 | TRBV28 | few | CASSSRRGQGRFEQYF | TGTGCCAGCAGTTCCAGACGGGGACAGGGTAGGTTCGAGCAGTACTTC
NA | TRBJ2-5 | TRBV11-3 | few | CASSLWGVGQTQYF | TGTGCCAGCAGCTTATGGGGAGTCGGGCAGACCCAGTACTTC
NA | TRBJ2-7 | TRBV6-8 | large | CASSRPPGVVYEQYF | TGTGCCAGCAGTCGTCCCCCCGGGGTGGTCTACGAGCAGTACTTC
TRBD1 | TRBJ2-7 | TRBV29-1 | NA | CSVRQGPPGYEQYF | TGCAGCGTTCGACAGGGTCCCCCGGGCTACGAGCAGTACTTC
NA | TRBJ2-7 | TRBV14 | NA | CASSLDGVFEQYF | TGTGCCAGCAGCCTAGACGGGGTATTCGAGCAGTACTTC
TRBD2 | TRBJ2-2 | TRBV9 | few | CASSSPRAGANTGELFF | TGTGCCAGCAGCTCGCCGCGGGCGGGGGCGAACACCGGGGAGCTGTTTTTT